Sequencing of this T cell receptor beta chain was carried out in a study of blood T cell repertoires in COVID-19. Across the whole study: COVID-19 samples collected from the United States, Italy and Spain covered acute and convalescent phases. The analysed material was cDNA or gDNA that came from T cells, B-cell-depleted T cells, or PBMCs.

This clone appeared a single time. Cohort assignment relied on participant-reported clinical history. Cohort 3 donors counted as recovered after two negative PCRs, clearance, or resolved symptoms. Profiling relied on immunoSEQ multiplex PCR, and the TCRdb table lists in-frame clones only, not all of them. This repertoire shows roughly 140,000 clones, roughly 80% found once; its top ten account for more than 5%. Germline CDR1 and CDR2: ENHRY and SYGVKD. Trimming shortened V by 0 bases and J by 5 bases, and 7 bases separated the two germline ends. The CDR3 covers 13 residues. The chain couples TRBV10-3 to TRBJ1-1; unclear D gene. The sequenced sample consisted of PBMCs or T cells enriched from blood (not recorded which). The clonotype was recovered from a woman aged 40 to 49 who had recovered from COVID-19. DNA for the CDR3: TGTGCCATCAGTGAGTCGGGCGGGACTGAAGCTTTCTTT. Translating it yields CAISESGGTEAFF.